This TCR beta chain was recovered during a study of blood T cells in healthy people across ages. There are 15 residues in the CDR3. Trimming took off 5 bases at V and 4 bases at J, with 18 bases between the two ends. Germline V CDR1 and CDR2: SGHVS, FNYEAQ. Study-level findings and limits: Observed TCR beta diversity per million T cells went down as age went up. This fall followed a roughly linear course with age.

As to this clonotype: Its antigen is undetermined. Given the absence of the conserved phenylalanine or tryptophan at the CDR3 end, a read error is likely.

They isolated at least 7 million PBMCs from each sample. Through a sample-barcoded 5' primer and a J-beta primer mix, a second PCR was run for roughly 6 to 12 cycles. TCRdb fed the 5' RACE reads into MiXCR, producing one record per CDR3 protein. The sample records about 1.6 million distinct CDR3 sequences, about 31% being singletons. The sequenced material came from blood. The chain joins TRBV7-6 to TRBJ2-7; tentatively, D is TRBD2 (6 bases). The sequence was obtained from a woman aged 30 to 39 in good health. CDR3 in DNA: TGTGCCAGCAGCCGAAGACTAGGTTCTAGTTACGAGCAGTACTCC. Protein sequence: CASSRRLGSSYEQYS.